This TCR beta chain was sequenced during a study of shared clonotypes between healthy human individuals. Profiled with immunoSEQ multiplex PCR; TCRdb holds only in-frame clones, not every one. The sample contains roughly 2.5 million clones, around nine tenths of which appear only once. The CDR3 loop spans 15 amino acids. The V end was cut by 8 bases, the J end by 5 bases, with 22 bases between. Looked up from germline, CDR1 is SEHNR and CDR2 is FQNEAQ (reference sequence). This rearrangement joins TRBV7-9 to TRBJ2-7; either TRBD1 or TRBD2 may supply D (6 bases each). The source of this sequence is a man aged 18 to 35 in good health. Sequencing was carried out using naive CD4+ T cells sorted from blood. Specified subset: CD45RA+ positively selected. The CDR3 bases are TGTGCCAGCTACGCTGGAGGAGGGGGGACGGACGAGCAGTACTTC. Amino acids: CASYAGGGGTDEQYF. The full variable domain, completed using reference TRBV7-9 and TRBJ2-7, is DTGVSQNPRHKITKRGQNVTFRCDPISEHNRLYWYRQTLGQGPEFLTYFQNEAQLEKSRLLSDRFSAERPKGSFSTLEIQRTEQGDSAMYLCASYAGGGGTDEQYFGPGTRLTVT.